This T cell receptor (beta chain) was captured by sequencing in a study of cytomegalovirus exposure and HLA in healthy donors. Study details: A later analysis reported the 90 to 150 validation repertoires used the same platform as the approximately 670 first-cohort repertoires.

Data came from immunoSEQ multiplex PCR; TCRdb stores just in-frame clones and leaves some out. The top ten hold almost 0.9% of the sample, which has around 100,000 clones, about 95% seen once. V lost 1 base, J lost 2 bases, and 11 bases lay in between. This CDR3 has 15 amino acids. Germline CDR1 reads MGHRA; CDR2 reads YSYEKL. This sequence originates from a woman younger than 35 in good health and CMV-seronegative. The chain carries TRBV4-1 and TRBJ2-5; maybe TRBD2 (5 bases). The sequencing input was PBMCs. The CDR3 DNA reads TGCGCCAGCAGCCAAGTCGGGGAATTACAAGAGACCCAGTACTTC. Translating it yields CASSQVGELQETQYF.